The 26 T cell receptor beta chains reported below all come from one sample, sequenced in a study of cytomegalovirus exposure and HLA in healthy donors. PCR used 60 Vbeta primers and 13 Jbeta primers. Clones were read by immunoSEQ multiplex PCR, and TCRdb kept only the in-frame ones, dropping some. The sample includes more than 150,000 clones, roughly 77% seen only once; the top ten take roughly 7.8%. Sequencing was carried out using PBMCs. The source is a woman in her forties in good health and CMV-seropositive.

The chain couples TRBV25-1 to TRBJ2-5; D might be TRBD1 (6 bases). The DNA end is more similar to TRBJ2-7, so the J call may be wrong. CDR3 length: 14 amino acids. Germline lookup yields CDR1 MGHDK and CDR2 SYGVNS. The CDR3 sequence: CASSVSGATYEQYF. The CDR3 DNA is TGTGCCAGCAGTGTTTCAGGGGCAACCTACGAGCAGTACTTC.

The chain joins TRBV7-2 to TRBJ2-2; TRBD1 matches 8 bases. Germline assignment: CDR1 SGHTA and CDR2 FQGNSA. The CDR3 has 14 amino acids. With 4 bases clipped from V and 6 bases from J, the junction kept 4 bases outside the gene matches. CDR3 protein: CASSSRQGPGELFF. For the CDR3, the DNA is TGTGCCAGCAGCTCACGACAGGGGCCCGGGGAGCTGTTTTTT. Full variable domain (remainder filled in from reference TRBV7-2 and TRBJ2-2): GAGVSQSPSNKVTEKGKDVELRCDPISGHTALYWYRQSLGQGLEFLIYFQGNSAPDKSGLPSDRFSAERTGGSVSTLTIQRTQQEDSAVYLCASSSRQGPGELFFGEGSRLTVL.

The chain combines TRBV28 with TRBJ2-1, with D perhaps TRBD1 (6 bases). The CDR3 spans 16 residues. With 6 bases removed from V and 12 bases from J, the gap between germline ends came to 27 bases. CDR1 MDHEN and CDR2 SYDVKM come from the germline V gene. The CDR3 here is CASRPTGIQIPGAQFF. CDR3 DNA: TGTGCCAGCAGACCCACAGGGATCCAAATCCCGGGCGCGCAGTTCTTC.

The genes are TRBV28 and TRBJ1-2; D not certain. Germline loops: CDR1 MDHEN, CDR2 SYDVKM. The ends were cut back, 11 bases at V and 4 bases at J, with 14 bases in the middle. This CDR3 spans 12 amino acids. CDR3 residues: CAALMTSYGYTF. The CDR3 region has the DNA TGTGCCGCCCTTATGACTAGCTATGGCTACACCTTC.

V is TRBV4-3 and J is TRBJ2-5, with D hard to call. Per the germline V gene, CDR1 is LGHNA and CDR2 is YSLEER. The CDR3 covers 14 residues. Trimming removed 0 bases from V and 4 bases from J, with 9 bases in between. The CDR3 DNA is TGCGCCAGCAGCCAAGATGGCGGTAGAGAGACCCAGTACTTC. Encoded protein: CASSQDGGRETQYF.

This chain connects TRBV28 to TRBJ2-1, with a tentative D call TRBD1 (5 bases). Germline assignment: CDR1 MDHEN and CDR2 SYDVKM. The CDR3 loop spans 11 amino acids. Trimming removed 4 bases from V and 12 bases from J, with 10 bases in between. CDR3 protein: CASSSPRGQFF. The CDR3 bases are TGTGCCAGCAGTTCGCCTAGGGGGCAGTTCTTC. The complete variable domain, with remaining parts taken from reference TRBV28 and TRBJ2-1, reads DVKVTQSSRYLVKRTGEKVFLECVQDMDHENMFWYRQDPGLGLRLIYFSYDVKMKEKGDIPEGYSVSREKKERFSLILESASTNQTSMYLCASSSPRGQFFGPGTRLTVL.

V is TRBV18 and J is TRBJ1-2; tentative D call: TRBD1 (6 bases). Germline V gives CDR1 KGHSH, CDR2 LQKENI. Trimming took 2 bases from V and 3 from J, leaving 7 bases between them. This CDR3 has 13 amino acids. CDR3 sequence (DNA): TGTGCCAGCTCACCAGGGGGCCACTATGGCTACACCTTC. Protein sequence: CASSPGGHYGYTF.

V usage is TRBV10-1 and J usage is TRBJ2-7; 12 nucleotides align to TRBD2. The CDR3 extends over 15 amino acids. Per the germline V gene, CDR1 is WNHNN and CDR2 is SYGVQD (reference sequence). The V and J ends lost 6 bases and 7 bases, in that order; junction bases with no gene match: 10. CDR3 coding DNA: TGCGCCAGCAGAAAAAATTCTAGCGGGAGGGCGGAGCAGTACTTC. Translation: CASRKNSSGRAEQYF.

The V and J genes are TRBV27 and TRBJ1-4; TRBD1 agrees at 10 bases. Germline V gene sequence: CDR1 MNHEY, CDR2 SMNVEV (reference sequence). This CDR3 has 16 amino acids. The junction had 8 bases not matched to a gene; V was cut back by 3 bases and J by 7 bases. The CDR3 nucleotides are TGTGCCAGCAGTTTGGGGACAGGGGCTGGGGGTGAAAAACTGTTTTTT. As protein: CASSLGTGAGGEKLFF. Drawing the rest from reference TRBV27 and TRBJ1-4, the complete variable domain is EAQVTQNPRYLITVTGKKLTVTCSQNMNHEYMSWYRQDPGLGLRQIYYSMNVEVTDKGDVPEGYKVSRKEKRNFPLILESPSPNQTSLYFCASSLGTGAGGEKLFFGSGTQLSVL.

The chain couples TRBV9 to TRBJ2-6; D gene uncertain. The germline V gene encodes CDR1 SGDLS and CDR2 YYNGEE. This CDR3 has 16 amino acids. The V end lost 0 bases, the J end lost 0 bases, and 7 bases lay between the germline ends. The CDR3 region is CASSVGHRSGANVLTF. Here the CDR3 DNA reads TGTGCCAGCAGCGTAGGACACCGCTCTGGGGCCAACGTCCTGACTTTC.

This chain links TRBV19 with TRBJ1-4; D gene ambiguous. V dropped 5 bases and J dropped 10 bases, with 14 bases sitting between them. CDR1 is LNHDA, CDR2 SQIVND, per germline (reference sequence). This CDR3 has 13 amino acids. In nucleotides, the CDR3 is TGTGCCAGTAGTGAACAAAAAGGAGGAAAACTGTTTTTT. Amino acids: CASSEQKGGKLFF.

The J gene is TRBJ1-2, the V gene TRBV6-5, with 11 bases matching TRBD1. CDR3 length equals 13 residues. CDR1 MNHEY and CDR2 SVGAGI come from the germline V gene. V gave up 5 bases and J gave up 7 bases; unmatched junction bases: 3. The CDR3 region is CASSPDRGRGYTF. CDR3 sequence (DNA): TGTGCCAGCAGTCCGGACAGGGGGCGTGGCTACACCTTC.

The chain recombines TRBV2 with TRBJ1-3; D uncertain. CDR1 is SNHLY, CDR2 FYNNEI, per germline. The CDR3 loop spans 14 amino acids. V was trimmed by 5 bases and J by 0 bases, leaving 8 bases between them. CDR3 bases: TGTGCCAGCAGTACAGCAGCCTCTGGAAACACCATATATTTT. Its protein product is CASSTAASGNTIYF.

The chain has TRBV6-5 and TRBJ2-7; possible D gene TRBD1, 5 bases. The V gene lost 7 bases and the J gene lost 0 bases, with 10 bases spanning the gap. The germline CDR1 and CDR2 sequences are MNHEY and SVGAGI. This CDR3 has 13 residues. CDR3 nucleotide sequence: TGTGCCAGCATTGACAGATTCTCCTACGAGCAGTACTTC. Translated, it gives CASIDRFSYEQYF.

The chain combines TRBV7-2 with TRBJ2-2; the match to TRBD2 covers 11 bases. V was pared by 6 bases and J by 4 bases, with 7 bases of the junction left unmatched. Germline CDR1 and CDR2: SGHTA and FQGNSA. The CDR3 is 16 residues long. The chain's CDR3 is CASRPTSGSITGELFF. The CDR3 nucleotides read TGTGCCAGCAGGCCAACTAGCGGGAGTATCACCGGGGAGCTGTTTTTT.

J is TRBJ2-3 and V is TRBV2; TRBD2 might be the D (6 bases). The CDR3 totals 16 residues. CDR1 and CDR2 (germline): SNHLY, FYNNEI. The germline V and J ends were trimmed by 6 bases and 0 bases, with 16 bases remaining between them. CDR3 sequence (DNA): TGTGCCAGCAGGAGGGGACTTTTCACCAGCACAGATACGCAGTATTTT. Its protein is CASRRGLFTSTDTQYF.

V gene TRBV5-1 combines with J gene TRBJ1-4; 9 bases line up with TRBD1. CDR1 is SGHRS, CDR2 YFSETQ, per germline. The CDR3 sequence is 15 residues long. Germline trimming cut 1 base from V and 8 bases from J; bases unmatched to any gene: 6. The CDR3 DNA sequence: TGCGCCAGCAGCTTGTTGGGACAGGGTCGGGAAAAACTGTTTTTT. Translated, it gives CASSLLGQGREKLFF.

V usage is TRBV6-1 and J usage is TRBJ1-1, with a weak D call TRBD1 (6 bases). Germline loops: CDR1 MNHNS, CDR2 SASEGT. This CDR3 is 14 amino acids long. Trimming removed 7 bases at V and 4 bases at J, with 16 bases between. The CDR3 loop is CASTSTRGTTEAFF. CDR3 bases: TGTGCCAGCACTTCCACCAGGGGTACCACTGAAGCTTTCTTT.

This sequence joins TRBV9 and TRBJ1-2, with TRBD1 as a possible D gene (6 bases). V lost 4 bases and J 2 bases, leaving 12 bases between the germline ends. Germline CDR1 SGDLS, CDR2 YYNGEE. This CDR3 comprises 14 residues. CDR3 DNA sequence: TGTGCCAGCAGCTCGAGGACAGCGAACTATGGCTACACCTTC. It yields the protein CASSSRTANYGYTF.

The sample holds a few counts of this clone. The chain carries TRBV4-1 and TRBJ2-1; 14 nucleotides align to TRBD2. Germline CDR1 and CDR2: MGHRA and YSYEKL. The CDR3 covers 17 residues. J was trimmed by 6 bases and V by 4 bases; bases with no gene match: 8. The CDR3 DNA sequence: TGCGCCAGCAGCCTGGTAGTCGGACTAGCGGGAGGCAATGAGCAGTTCTTC. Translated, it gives CASSLVVGLAGGNEQFF.

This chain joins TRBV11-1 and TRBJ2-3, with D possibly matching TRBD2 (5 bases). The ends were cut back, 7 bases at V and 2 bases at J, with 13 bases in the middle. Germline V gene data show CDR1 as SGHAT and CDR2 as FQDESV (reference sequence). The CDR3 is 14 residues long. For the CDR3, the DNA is TGTGCCAGCACCCTAGACGGACTCACAGATACGCAGTATTTT. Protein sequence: CASTLDGLTDTQYF. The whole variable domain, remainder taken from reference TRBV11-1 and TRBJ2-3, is EAEVAQSPRYKITEKSQAVAFWCDPISGHATLYWYRQILGQGPELLVQFQDESVVDDSQLPKDRFSAERLKGVDSTLKIQPAELGDSAMYLCASTLDGLTDTQYFGPGTRLTVL.

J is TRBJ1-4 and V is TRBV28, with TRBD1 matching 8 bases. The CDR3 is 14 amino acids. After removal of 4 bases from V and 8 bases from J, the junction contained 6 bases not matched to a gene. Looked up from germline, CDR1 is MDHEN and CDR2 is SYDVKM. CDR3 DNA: TGTGCCAGCAGTTCGACAGGGGTTGCGGAAAAACTGTTTTTT. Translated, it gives CASSSTGVAEKLFF.

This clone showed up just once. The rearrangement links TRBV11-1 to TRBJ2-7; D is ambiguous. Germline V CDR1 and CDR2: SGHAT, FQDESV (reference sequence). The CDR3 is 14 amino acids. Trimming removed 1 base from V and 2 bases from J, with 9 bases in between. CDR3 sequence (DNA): TGTGCCAGCAGCTTAGGTAGTACTCCCTACGAGCAGTACTTC. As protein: CASSLGSTPYEQYF.

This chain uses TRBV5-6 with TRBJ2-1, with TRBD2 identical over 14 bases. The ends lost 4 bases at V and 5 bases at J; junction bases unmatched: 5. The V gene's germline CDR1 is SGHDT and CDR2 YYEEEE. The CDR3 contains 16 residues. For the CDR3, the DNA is TGTGCCAGCAGCCCCGAGGGACTAGCGGGGGACAATGAGCAGTTCTTC. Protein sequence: CASSPEGLAGDNEQFF.

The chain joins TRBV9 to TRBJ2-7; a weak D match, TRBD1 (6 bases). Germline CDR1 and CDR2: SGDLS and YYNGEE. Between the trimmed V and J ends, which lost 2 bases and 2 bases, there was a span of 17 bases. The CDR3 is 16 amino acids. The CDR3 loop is CASSVFLRQGTYEQYF. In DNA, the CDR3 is TGTGCCAGCAGCGTTTTCCTCCGGCAGGGGACCTACGAGCAGTACTTC.

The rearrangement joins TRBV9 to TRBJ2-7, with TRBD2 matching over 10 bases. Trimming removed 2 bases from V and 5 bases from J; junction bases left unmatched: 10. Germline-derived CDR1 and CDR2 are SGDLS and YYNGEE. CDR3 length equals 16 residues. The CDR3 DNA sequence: TGTGCCAGCAGCGTCGGCGGACTAGCGGCTTCCCACGAGCAGTACTTC. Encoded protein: CASSVGGLAASHEQYF.